This TCR beta chain was captured in a study of regulatory T cells in long-lasting Graves disease. Study-level results: Among samples with persistent disease, TRBV28, TRBJ1-2 and TRBJ2-5 were favored.

The time point here: newly diagnosed GD, antithyroid drugs for less than 3 months. PBMC-derived RNA was used for the TCR library. Both iRepertoire HTBI primers and Arm-PCR of CDR3 regions were used to build the TCR beta libraries. TCRdb processed the multiplex PCR reads anew with MiXCR; each CDR3 protein has one entry. The sample consists of some 600,000 distinct CDR3 sequences, around 15% of them appearing once. Ten or more counts support this clonotype. Its target is not known. CDR1 is MNHEY, CDR2 SMNVEV, per germline (reference sequence). V was shortened by 7 bases and J by 2 bases, with 18 bases between the two germline ends. The CDR3 runs 16 residues. These data also featured in a second study, about T cells in Graves' hyperthyroidism and ophthalmopathy. That report notes: Graves' hyperthyroidism was deemed stable given no ophthalmopathy progression within 18 months. Researchers ran a first-round RT-PCR on the TCR CDR3 using the HTBI primer set.

The clonotype originates from a man between 18 and 29 years old with Graves disease. The sample here was peripheral blood mononuclear cells (PBMCs), taken at new diagnosis, from a patient treated with antithyroid drugs. The chain combines TRBV27 with TRBJ2-1; possible D gene TRBD2, 5 bases. CDR3 in amino acids: CASTLRPGSPYNEQFF. The CDR3 region has the DNA TGTGCCAGCACCCTACGTCCGGGAAGCCCCTACAATGAGCAGTTCTTC.